These 8 T cell receptor beta chains share one sample of origin, sequenced in a study of blood T cell repertoires in COVID-19 (dated by TCRdb to 2018 to 2020). The library was prepared using the immunoSEQ multiplex PCR assay. Sourced from immuneACCESS, this table was stored by TCRdb with only in-frame sequences that have V and J called. A share of the clones is absent; for the studies checked, an unresolved V gene accounts for under half, and the remainder has no known explanation. Recorded for this sample are roughly 250,000 clones; approximately 87% of them occurred a single time. The ten largest account for around 12% of the sample. Specimen: peripheral blood. Receptor source: a woman aged 30 to 39 with COVID-19, enrolled during active disease.

A single count supports this clone. The chain couples TRBV4-1 to TRBJ1-3; 8 bases fit TRBD1. The CDR3 covers 15 residues. V was pared by 2 bases and J by 4 bases, with 4 bases of the junction left unmatched. The germline gives CDR1 MGHRA, CDR2 YSYEKL. Here the CDR3 DNA reads TGCGCCAGCAGCCAACTGACAGGGGTGGGAAACACCATATATTTT. Its protein product is CASSQLTGVGNTIYF.

This sequence joins TRBV11-2 and TRBJ2-1; TRBD2 is a possible D gene (6 bases). CDR1 is SGHAT, CDR2 FQNNGV, per germline. The CDR3 consists of 16 residues. With 8 bases removed from V and 0 bases from J, the gap between germline ends came to 17 bases. CDR3 region: CASFEPGGLSYNEQFF. Written as DNA, the CDR3 is TGTGCCAGCTTCGAGCCCGGGGGACTCTCCTACAATGAGCAGTTCTTC.

The CDR3 sequence: CASSQYKQETQYF. The CDR3 DNA reads TGCGCCAGCAGCCAGTACAAACAAGAGACCCAGTACTTC. This rearrangement joins TRBV4-1 to TRBJ2-5; D remains unclear. V gave up 3 bases and J gave up 2 bases, with 7 bases separating them. This CDR3 has 13 residues. In germline, CDR1 is MGHRA, CDR2 YSYEKL.

J is TRBJ1-6 and V is TRBV4-1; D gene unclear. Per germline, CDR1 MGHRA and CDR2 YSYEKL. CDR3 size: 12 residues. Trimming cost V 1 base and J 11 bases, with 6 bases left between them. CDR3 protein: CASSQASAPLHF. CDR3 DNA sequence: TGCGCCAGCAGCCAAGCGTCAGCACCCCTCCACTTT.

V gene TRBV5-4 combines with J gene TRBJ2-3; no clear D. V was pared by 4 bases and J by 2 bases, with 8 bases between. The CDR3 length is 13 residues. Germline lookup yields CDR1 SGHNT and CDR2 YYREEE (reference sequence). CDR3 sequence: CASSREPTDTQYF. The DNA for the CDR3 is TGTGCCAGCAGCCGCGAGCCCACAGATACGCAGTATTTT.

The V and J genes are TRBV13 and TRBJ2-3; D is ambiguous. The germline V and J ends were trimmed by 5 bases and 7 bases, with 10 bases remaining between them. Germline values: CDR1 PRHDT, CDR2 FYEKMQ (reference sequence). CDR3 length: 12 residues. The CDR3 DNA reads TGTGCCAGCAGCGTAAAAGCAAATACGCAGTATTTT. This codes for CASSVKANTQYF.

This clone was recorded once. The V call is TRBV18, the J call TRBJ2-7, with D possibly being TRBD2 (5 bases). Trimming shortened V by 6 bases and J by 3 bases, and 18 bases separated the two germline ends. The CDR3 totals 15 residues. CDR1 and CDR2 from the germline V gene are KGHSH and LQKENI. The CDR3 protein is CASSLALDGDYEQYF. The DNA for the CDR3 is TGTGCCAGCTCCCTGGCCCTCGACGGGGACTACGAGCAGTACTTC. Drawing the rest from reference TRBV18 and TRBJ2-7, the complete variable domain is NAGVMQNPRHLVRRRGQEARLRCSPMKGHSHVYWYRQLPEEGLKFMVYLQKENIIDESGMPKERFSAEFPKEGPSILRIQQVVRGDSAAYFCASSLALDGDYEQYFGPGTRLTVT.

The CDR3: CASSLGLYSGANVLTF. The CDR3 region has the DNA TGTGCCAGCAGTCTCGGACTGTACTCTGGGGCCAACGTCCTGACTTTC. The chain is built from TRBV27 and TRBJ2-6; D might be TRBD2 (5 bases). Germline V gene data show CDR1 as MNHEY and CDR2 as SMNVEV (reference sequence). This CDR3 comprises 16 residues. V was cut by 5 bases and J by 0 bases, with 11 bases left in between.